This TCR beta chain is from a study of T cells in Graves' hyperthyroidism and ophthalmopathy. This clonotype was counted many times. Source material for PBMCs was around 10 ml fresh peripheral blood. Amplification targeted TCR beta CDR3 regions from RNA transcripts. First-round RT-PCR of the TCR CDR3 relied on the HTBI primer set. TCRdb ran MiXCR on the multiplex PCR reads and lists one entry per CDR3 protein. In the table there are approximately 740,000 distinct CDR3 sequences, around 15% of which are singletons. Germline trimming cut 0 bases from V and 8 bases from J; bases unmatched to any gene: 10. The CDR3 sequence is 16 residues long. Germline V lookup: CDR1 DFQATT, CDR2 SNEGSKA (reference sequence).

The rearrangement joins TRBV20-1 to TRBJ2-1; 10 nucleotides align to TRBD2. Sequenced input: blood. This TCR came from a woman younger than 35 with Graves' hyperthyroidism. The chain's CDR3 is CSARDTGLAGVYEQFF. The CDR3 DNA is TGCAGTGCTAGAGATACCGGGCTAGCGGGAGTTTATGAGCAGTTCTTC.